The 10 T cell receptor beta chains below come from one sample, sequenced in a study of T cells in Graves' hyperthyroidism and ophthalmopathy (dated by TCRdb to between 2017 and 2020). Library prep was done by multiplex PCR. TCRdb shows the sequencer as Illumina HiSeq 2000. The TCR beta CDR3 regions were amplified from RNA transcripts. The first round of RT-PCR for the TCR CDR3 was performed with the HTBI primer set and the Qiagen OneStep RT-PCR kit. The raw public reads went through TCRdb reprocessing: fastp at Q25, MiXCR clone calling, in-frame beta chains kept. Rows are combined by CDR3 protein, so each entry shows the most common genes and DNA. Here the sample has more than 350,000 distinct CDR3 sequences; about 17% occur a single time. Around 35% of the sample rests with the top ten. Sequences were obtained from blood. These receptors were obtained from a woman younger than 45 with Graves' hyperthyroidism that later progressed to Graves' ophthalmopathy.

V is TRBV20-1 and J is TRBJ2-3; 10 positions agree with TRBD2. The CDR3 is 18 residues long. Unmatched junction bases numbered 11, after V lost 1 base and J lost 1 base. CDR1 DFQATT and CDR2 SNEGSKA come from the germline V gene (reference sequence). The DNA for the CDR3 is TGCAGTGCTAGAGTCCGTGACTTTAGCGGGGGGCGCACAGATACGCAGTATTTT. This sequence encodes CSARVRDFSGGRTDTQYF.

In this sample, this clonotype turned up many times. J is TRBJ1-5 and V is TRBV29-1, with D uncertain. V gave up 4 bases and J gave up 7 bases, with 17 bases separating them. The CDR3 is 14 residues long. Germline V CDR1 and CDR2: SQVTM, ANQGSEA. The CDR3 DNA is TGCAGCGTTGCGTCCGGCAGCGGGGAGCAGCCCCAGCATTTT. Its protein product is CSVASGSGEQPQHF.

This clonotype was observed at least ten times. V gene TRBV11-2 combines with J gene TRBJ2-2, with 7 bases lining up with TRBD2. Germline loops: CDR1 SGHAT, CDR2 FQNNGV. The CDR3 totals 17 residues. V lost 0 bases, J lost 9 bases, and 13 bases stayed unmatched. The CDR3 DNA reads TGTGCCAGCAGCTTAGAATTCAGCGGGGAGGTCGGGCGGGAGCTGTTTTTT. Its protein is CASSLEFSGEVGRELFF.

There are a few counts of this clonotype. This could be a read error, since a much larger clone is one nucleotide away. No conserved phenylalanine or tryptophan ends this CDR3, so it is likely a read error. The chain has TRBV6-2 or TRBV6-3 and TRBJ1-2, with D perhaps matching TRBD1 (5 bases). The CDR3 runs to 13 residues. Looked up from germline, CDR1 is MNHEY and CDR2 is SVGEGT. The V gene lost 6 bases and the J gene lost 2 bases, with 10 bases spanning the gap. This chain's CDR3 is CASRDPGNYGYTL. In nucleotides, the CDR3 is TGTGCCAGCAGAGATCCAGGGAACTATGGCTACACCCTC.

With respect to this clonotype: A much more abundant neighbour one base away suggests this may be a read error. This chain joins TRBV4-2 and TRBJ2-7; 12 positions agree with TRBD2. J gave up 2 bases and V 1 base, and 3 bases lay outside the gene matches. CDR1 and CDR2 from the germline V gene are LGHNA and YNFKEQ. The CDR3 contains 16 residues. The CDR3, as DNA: TGTGCCAGCAGCCAAGGTCCTAGCGGGGGGGCCTACGAGCAGTACTTC. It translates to CASSQGPSGGAYEQYF.

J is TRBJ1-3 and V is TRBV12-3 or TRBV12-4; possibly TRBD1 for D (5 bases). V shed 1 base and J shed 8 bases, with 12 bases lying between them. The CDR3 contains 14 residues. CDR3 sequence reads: CASSLVTGRDTIYF. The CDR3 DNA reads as TGTGCCAGCAGTTTAGTTACAGGTCGAGACACCATATATTTT.

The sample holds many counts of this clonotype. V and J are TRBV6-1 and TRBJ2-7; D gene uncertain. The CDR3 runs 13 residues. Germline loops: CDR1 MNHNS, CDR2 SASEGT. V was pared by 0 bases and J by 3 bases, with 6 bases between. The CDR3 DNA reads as TGTGCCAGCAGTGAAGCAGCAGACTACGAGCAGTACTTC. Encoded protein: CASSEAADYEQYF.

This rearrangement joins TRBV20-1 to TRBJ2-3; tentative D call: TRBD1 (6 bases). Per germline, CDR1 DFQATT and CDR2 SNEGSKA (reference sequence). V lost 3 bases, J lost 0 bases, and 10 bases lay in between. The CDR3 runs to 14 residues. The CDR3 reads CSASAGTSTDTQYF. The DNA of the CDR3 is TGCAGTGCTAGTGCCGGGACAAGCACAGATACGCAGTATTTT.

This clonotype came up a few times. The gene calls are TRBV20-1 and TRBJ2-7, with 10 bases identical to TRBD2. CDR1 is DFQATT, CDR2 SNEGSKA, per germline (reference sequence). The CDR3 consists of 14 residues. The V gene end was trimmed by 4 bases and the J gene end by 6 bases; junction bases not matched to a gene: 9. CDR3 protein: CSATEAGGRSEQYF. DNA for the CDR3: TGCAGTGCTACCGAAGCGGGAGGGAGGAGCGAGCAGTACTTC.

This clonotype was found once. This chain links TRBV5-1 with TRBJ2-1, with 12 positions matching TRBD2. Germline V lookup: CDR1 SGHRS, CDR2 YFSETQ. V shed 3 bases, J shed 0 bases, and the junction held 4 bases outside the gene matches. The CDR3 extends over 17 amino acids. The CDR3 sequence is CASSSGLAGFSYNEQFF. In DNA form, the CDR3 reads TGCGCCAGCAGCTCAGGACTAGCGGGATTCTCCTACAATGAGCAGTTCTTC.